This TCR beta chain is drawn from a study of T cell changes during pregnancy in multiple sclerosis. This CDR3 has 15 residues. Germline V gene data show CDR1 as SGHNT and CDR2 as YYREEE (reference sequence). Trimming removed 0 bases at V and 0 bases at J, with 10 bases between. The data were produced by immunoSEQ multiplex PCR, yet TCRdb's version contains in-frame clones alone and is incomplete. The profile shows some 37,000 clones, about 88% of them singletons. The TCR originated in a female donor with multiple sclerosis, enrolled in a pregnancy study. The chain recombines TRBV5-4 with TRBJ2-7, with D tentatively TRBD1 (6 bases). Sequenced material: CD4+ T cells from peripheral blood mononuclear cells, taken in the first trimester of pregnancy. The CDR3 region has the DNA TGTGCCAGCAGCTTGGGACAGGTTCCCTCCTACGAGCAGTACTTC. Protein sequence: CASSLGQVPSYEQYF.